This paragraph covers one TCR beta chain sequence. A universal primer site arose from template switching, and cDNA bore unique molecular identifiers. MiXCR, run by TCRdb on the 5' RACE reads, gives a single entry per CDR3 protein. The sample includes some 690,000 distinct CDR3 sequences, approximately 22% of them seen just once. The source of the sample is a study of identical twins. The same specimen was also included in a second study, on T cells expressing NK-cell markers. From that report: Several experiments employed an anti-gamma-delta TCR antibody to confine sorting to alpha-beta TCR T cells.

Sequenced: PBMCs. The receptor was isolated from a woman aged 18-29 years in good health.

The CDR3 is CASSSRRGRGAFF. The DNA of the CDR3 is TGTGCCAGCAGTTCGCGCAGGGGTCGTGGAGCTTTCTTT. This sequence joins TRBV27 and TRBJ1-1; a possible D gene is TRBD1 (6 bases). CDR3 length: 13 amino acids. The V gene's germline CDR1 is MNHEY and CDR2 SMNVEV (reference sequence). The ends were cut back, 4 bases at V and 10 bases at J, with 16 bases in the middle.